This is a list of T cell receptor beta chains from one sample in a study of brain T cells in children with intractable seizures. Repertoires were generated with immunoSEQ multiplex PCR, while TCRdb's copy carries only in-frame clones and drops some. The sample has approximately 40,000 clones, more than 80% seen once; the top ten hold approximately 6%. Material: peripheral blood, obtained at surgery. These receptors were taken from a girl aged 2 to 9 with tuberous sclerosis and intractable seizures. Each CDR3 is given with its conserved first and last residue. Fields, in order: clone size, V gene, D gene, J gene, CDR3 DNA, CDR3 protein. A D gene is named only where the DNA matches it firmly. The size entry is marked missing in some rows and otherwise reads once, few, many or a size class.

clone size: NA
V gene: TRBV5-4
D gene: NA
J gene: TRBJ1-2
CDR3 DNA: TGTGCCAGCAGCTTGGACTCCGGAGCCTCCTATGGCTACACCTTC
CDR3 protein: CASSLDSGASYGYTF

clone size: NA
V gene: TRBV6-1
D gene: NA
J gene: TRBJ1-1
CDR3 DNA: TGTGCCAGCAGTGAATTGTCGGCCATCCCAATGGGGACTGAAGCTTTCTTT
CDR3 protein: CASSELSAIPMGTEAFF

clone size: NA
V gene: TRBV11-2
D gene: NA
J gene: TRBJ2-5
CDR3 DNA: TGTGCCAGCAGCTTAGTACGCAGCCGACAAGAGACCCAGTACTTC
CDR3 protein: CASSLVRSRQETQYF

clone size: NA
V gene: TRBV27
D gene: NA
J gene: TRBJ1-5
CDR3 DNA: TGTGCCAGCAGTTTATTCGGACGGAGCAATCAGCCCCAGCATTTT
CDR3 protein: CASSLFGRSNQPQHF

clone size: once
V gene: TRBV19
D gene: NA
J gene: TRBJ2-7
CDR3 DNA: TGTGCCAGTAGTCTCCAGGGTTTCTACGAGCAGTACTTC
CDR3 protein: CASSLQGFYEQYF

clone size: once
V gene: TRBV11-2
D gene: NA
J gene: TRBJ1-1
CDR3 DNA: TGTGCCAGCAGCTTAGATTTACAGCCTCCTGAAGCTTTCTTT
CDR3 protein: CASSLDLQPPEAFF

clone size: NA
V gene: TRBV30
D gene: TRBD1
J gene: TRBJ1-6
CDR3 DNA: TGTGCCTGGGGGACAGTGAAGAATTCACCCCTCCACTTT
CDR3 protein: CAWGTVKNSPLHF

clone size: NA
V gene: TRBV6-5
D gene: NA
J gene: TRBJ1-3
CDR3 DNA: TGTGCCAGCAGTCCCTTCTCGGGGTCTGGAAACACCATATATTTT
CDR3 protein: CASSPFSGSGNTIYF

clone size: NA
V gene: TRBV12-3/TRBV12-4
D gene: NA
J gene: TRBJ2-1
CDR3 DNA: TGTGCCAGCAGTTTAATGTACAATGAGCAGTTCTTC
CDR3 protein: CASSLMYNEQFF

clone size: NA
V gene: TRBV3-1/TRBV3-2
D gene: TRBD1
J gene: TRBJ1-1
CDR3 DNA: TGTGCCAGCAGCCAAGAAATTTTCACAGGGGGAGGATTAACTGAAGCTTTCTTT
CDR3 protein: CASSQEIFTGGGLTEAFF

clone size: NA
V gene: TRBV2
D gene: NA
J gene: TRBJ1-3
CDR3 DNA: TGTGCCAGCAGTGGGGCAACAGGGAGCCGTGTGGGGGATTTT
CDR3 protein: CASSGATGSRVGDF